This T cell receptor (beta chain) stems from a study of blood T cells in healthy people across ages. A J-beta primer mix and a sample-barcoded 5' primer were used in a second PCR of roughly 7 to 12 cycles. TCRdb redid the calling of the 5' RACE reads with MiXCR, one entry per CDR3 protein. The table shows around 1,000,000 distinct CDR3 sequences, with about 23% occurring only once. This sample was also put to use in a study of T cells of mothers and their children.

The TCR was taken from a girl under 10 years old in good health. Sample: blood.

Written as DNA, the CDR3 is TGCGCCAGCAGCTTGGAGGACAGGGAATACGAGCAGTACTTC. Its translation is CASSLEDREYEQYF. The chain combines TRBV5-1 with TRBJ2-7; 8 nucleotides agree with TRBD1. CDR1 and CDR2 (germline): SGHRS, YFSETQ. V shed 0 bases, J shed 4 bases, and the junction held 3 bases outside the gene matches. The CDR3 consists of 14 residues.